The entry below gives a single TCR beta chain sequence along with its context. Sequenced by immunoSEQ multiplex PCR; TCRdb stores in-frame clones only, minus some. The sample carries 100,000 to 120,000 clones, over 85% recorded once. This specimen comes from a study of PD-1 blockade in classical Hodgkin lymphoma. Time point indicated: cycle 4 day 1 (C4D1), after more than 5 weeks of nivolumab. Each and every patient relapsed after autologous stem cell transplantation, and patients got differing brentuximab vedotin exposure. This TCR derives from a human donor with classical Hodgkin lymphoma. Sequencing used peripheral blood mononuclear cells (PBMCs), obtained before the fourth cycle of nivolumab.

The CDR3 DNA reads as TGTGCCAGCAGTTACTCGATTTCTGGAAACACCATATATTTT. It encodes CASSYSISGNTIYF. The rearrangement uses TRBV6-7 and TRBJ1-3; no reliable D call. TRBV6-7 has ORF status, its function being uncertain. V was pared by 0 bases and J by 1 base, with 4 bases between. There are 14 residues in the CDR3.